Listed below are T cell receptor beta chains from one sample, sequenced in a study of T cells in Graves' hyperthyroidism and ophthalmopathy. Each CDR3 protein gets one entry after TCRdb re-called the multiplex PCR reads with MiXCR. The data contain around 440,000 distinct CDR3 sequences, about 15% of them singletons. Sample: blood. Source of these receptors: a woman under 30 with Graves' hyperthyroidism. The CDR3 runs from the conserved cysteine through the conserved F or W. The D gene is left open where the match is weak. Expanded clones get a size class; other rows say once, few or many, or leave the size out.

clone_size: many; d_call: NA; j_call: TRBJ1-6; v_call: TRBV2; cdr3_nt: TGTGCCAGCAGTGATGTGAGTGGATTATCACCCCTCCACTTT; cdr3_aa: CASSDVSGLSPLHF
clone_size: many; d_call: NA; j_call: TRBJ2-7; v_call: TRBV28; cdr3_nt: TGTGCCAGCATTCAGGGCGGGACAGTCTCCTACGAGCAGTACTTC; cdr3_aa: CASIQGGTVSYEQYF
clone_size: many; d_call: NA; j_call: TRBJ2-1; v_call: TRBV6-1; cdr3_nt: TGTGCCAGCAGTGAATATATCAATGAGCAGTTCTTC; cdr3_aa: CASSEYINEQFF
clone_size: many; d_call: NA; j_call: TRBJ1-3; v_call: TRBV7-8; cdr3_nt: TGTGCCAGCAGCTTAGCGCTTCAGGGGAGCTCTGGAAACACCATATATTTT; cdr3_aa: CASSLALQGSSGNTIYF
clone_size: NA; d_call: TRBD1; j_call: TRBJ2-7; v_call: TRBV6-9; cdr3_nt: TGTGCCAGCAGTTACGGGGACAGGAGACCCTACGAGCAGTACTTC; cdr3_aa: CASSYGDRRPYEQYF
clone_size: many; d_call: TRBD2; j_call: TRBJ2-2; v_call: TRBV7-9; cdr3_nt: TGTGCCAGCAGCTCCGGGCGGGAGGATATCACCGGGGAGCTGTTTTTT; cdr3_aa: CASSSGREDITGELFF
clone_size: many; d_call: NA; j_call: TRBJ1-2; v_call: TRBV3-1; cdr3_nt: TGTGCCAGCAGCCAAATGGGACTCCGTCGCTATGGCTACACCTTC; cdr3_aa: CASSQMGLRRYGYTF
clone_size: few; d_call: NA; j_call: TRBJ2-5; v_call: TRBV3-1; cdr3_nt: TGTGCCAGCAGCCGGGGGACTGACCGGAGGGGGACCCAGTACTTC; cdr3_aa: CASSRGTDRRGTQYF
clone_size: many; d_call: NA; j_call: TRBJ2-1; v_call: TRBV28; cdr3_nt: TGTGCCAGCAGTTATGTGGAACCGGACAATGAGCAGTTCTTC; cdr3_aa: CASSYVEPDNEQFF
clone_size: NA; d_call: TRBD1; j_call: TRBJ2-3; v_call: TRBV24-1; cdr3_nt: TGTGCCACCAGTGATTTGGTTAGTACAGGGGTAGATACGCAGTATTTT; cdr3_aa: CATSDLVSTGVDTQYF
clone_size: few; d_call: TRBD2; j_call: TRBJ2-1; v_call: TRBV7-2; cdr3_nt: TGTGCCAGCAGCAGCGGGGGGGCGGGAAATGAGCAGTTCTTC; cdr3_aa: CASSSGGAGNEQFF
clone_size: many; d_call: NA; j_call: TRBJ1-4; v_call: TRBV18; cdr3_nt: TGTGCCAGCTCATTCGAGCAGGCAACTAATGAAAAACTGTTTTTT; cdr3_aa: CASSFEQATNEKLFF
clone_size: many; d_call: NA; j_call: TRBJ1-1; v_call: TRBV7-8; cdr3_nt: TGTGCCAGCAGCTTAGGCGGGGGCTTTGGCCTGGAGGCTGAAGCTTTCTTT; cdr3_aa: CASSLGGGFGLEAEAFF
clone_size: NA; d_call: NA; j_call: TRBJ1-5; v_call: TRBV28; cdr3_nt: TGTGCCAGCAGTTTCGGTGCTTGGGGTCGCAATCAGCCCCAGCATTTT; cdr3_aa: CASSFGAWGRNQPQHF
clone_size: NA; d_call: TRBD2; j_call: TRBJ2-1; v_call: TRBV15; cdr3_nt: TGTGCCACCTCGGCTAGCGGTCGGGGTAACAATGAGCAGTTCTTC; cdr3_aa: CATSASGRGNNEQFF
clone_size: NA; d_call: NA; j_call: TRBJ2-7; v_call: TRBV6-2/TRBV6-3; cdr3_nt: TGTGCCAGCCGACCTCCGGGGACCCCTATGGAGCAGTACTTC; cdr3_aa: CASRPPGTPMEQYF
clone_size: few; d_call: TRBD1; j_call: TRBJ1-2; v_call: TRBV29-1; cdr3_nt: TGCAGCGTTGAGGAGACAGGGGGCATGGGCGGCTACACCTTC; cdr3_aa: CSVEETGGMGGYTF